The clone carrying this T cell receptor beta chain showed up just a few times. The sample comes from a study of T cell changes during pregnancy in multiple sclerosis. Sequencing used immunoSEQ multiplex PCR; TCRdb keeps in-frame clones, though not all of them. The data contain some 17,000 clones, 95% to 97% of them singletons. V lost 4 bases and J lost 7; bases outside the gene matches: 8. The CDR3 covers 14 residues. The germline V gene has CDR1 SGDLS and CDR2 YYNGEE. This rearrangement joins TRBV9 to TRBJ1-2, with 9 bases that match TRBD1. The sequence was collected from a female donor with multiple sclerosis, enrolled in a pregnancy study. The source material was peripheral blood, sampled in the third trimester of pregnancy. Here the CDR3 DNA reads TGTGCCAGCAGCCTGGGGACAGGGCAGCGTGGCTACACCTTC. It encodes CASSLGTGQRGYTF.